The rows below give T cell receptor beta chains drawn from one sample of a study of beta chain features in type 1 diabetes. Only in-frame clones appear in the TCRdb table, and some are missing; sequencing was by immunoSEQ multiplex PCR. The data show over 600,000 clones, roughly 12% seen once. The sample was naive CD4+ T cells from blood. The receptor set was obtained from a man between 25 and 39 years old with type 1 diabetes. Each CDR3 is given with its conserved first and last residue. D genes are given only for firm matches. Clone size is shown for a subset of rows, as once, few, many or a class of expanded clone.

D gene,clone size,V gene,J gene,CDR3 DNA,CDR3 protein
TRBD2,NA,TRBV7-9,TRBJ2-1,TGTGCCAGCAGCCCGCGGGGGAACTCCTACAATGAGCAGTTCTTC,CASSPRGNSYNEQFF
TRBD1,few,TRBV7-9,TRBJ1-6,TGTGCCAGCAGCGGGACAGGGGGGAATAATTCACCCCTCCACTTT,CASSGTGGNNSPLHF
NA,NA,TRBV9,TRBJ1-5,TGTGCCAGCAGCGTAGAGGGGCGACCGGATCAGCCCCAGCATTTT,CASSVEGRPDQPQHF
NA,NA,TRBV28,TRBJ2-3,TGTGCCAGCAGTCTGAGCCAGGGAGCAGATACGCAGTATTTT,CASSLSQGADTQYF
NA,NA,TRBV29-1,TRBJ2-5,TGCAGCGTTGTTATCCGGGACACCATTGAAGAGACCCAGTACTTC,CSVVIRDTIEETQYF
NA,NA,TRBV6-1,TRBJ2-5,TGTGCCAGCAGTGAATCGACGGCGCACGGCGAGACCCAGTACTTC,CASSESTAHGETQYF
TRBD2,NA,TRBV5-1,TRBJ2-3,TGCGCCAGCAGCTCACGCTGGTGGGCGGGGGGCCGTCCAGATACGCAGTATTTT,CASSSRWWAGGRPDTQYF
TRBD1,NA,TRBV5-1,TRBJ1-2,TGCGCCAGCAGCTTGGTCACCGGGACAGGAGGTAACTATGGCTACACCTTC,CASSLVTGTGGNYGYTF
NA,few,TRBV7-2,TRBJ2-6,TGTGCCAGCAGCTTTGGTGTCAGCTCTGGGGCCAACGTCCTGACTTTC,CASSFGVSSGANVLTF
NA,few,TRBV7-2,TRBJ2-5,TGTGCCAGCAGCTATCGTCCCTACAGGACGACCCAGTACTTC,CASSYRPYRTTQYF
NA,few,TRBV28,TRBJ1-2,TGTGCCAGCAGCGCCAGCGGCTACACCTTC,CASSASGYTF
TRBD1,NA,TRBV2,TRBJ1-5,TGTGCCAGCAGTTGGGGACAGGGGGCGAATGAACCCCAGCATTTT,CASSWGQGANEPQHF
NA,NA,TRBV2,TRBJ2-3,TGTGCCAGCAGTGTGAGAGATACGCAGTATTTT,CASSVRDTQYF
NA,NA,TRBV14,TRBJ2-5,TGTGCCAGCAACACACTTTCCGCAGAGACCCAGTACTTC,CASNTLSAETQYF
NA,few,TRBV18,TRBJ2-1,TGTGCCAGCTCACCGAAGCCCCTGGACAATGAGCAGTTCTTC,CASSPKPLDNEQFF
NA,few,TRBV5-4,TRBJ2-1,TGCGCCAGCAGCCAAGTTCCGCATATGAGCTCCTACAATGAGCAGTTCTTC,CASSQVPHMSSYNEQFF
TRBD1,few,TRBV18,TRBJ2-1,TGTGCCAGCTCACCGGGACAGGGGCCCAATGAGCAGTTCTTC,CASSPGQGPNEQFF
NA,few,TRBV7-3,TRBJ2-2,TGTGCCAGCAGCTTATCGACCTGGGGCACCGGGGAGCTGTTTTTT,CASSLSTWGTGELFF
NA,NA,TRBV19,TRBJ2-3,TGTGCCAGTAGTATCTTGGGGGACACAGATACGCAGTATTTT,CASSILGDTDTQYF
TRBD1,few,TRBV7-2,TRBJ2-7,TGTGCCAGCAGCTTGCAGGGGGCAGGGTTGTACGAGCAGTACTTC,CASSLQGAGLYEQYF
NA,few,TRBV29-1,TRBJ2-5,TGCAGCGCGATAAAGATGGGACTGCAAGAGACCCAGTACTTC,CSAIKMGLQETQYF
NA,NA,TRBV9,TRBJ2-1,TGTGCCAGCAGCGTAGTGGTGGGGGAGCAGTTCTTC,CASSVVVGEQFF
TRBD2,NA,TRBV2,TRBJ2-7,TGTGCCAGCAGGGCCCTAGCGGGGACGCCCTACGAGCAGTACTTC,CASRALAGTPYEQYF
TRBD2,few,TRBV7-8,TRBJ2-1,TGTGCCAGCAGCTTAGAATGGGGAGGGGCGCAGTTCTTC,CASSLEWGGAQFF
TRBD1,few,TRBV19,TRBJ2-2,TGTGCCAGTGCGGACAGGGGGCCTGGGGAGCTGTTTTTT,CASADRGPGELFF
TRBD1,NA,TRBV6-6,TRBJ2-5,TGTGCCAGCCGGGGACAGGCCTTACAAGAGACCCAGTACTTC,CASRGQALQETQYF
NA,NA,TRBV9,TRBJ2-7,TGTGCCAGCGGCAGGGAGTCATCCTACGAGCAGTACTTC,CASGRESSYEQYF
NA,few,TRBV11-2,TRBJ2-1,TGTGCCAGCAGCGTGGGACTCTCCAATGAGCAGTTCTTC,CASSVGLSNEQFF
NA,NA,TRBV25-1,TRBJ2-3,TGTGCCAGCAGTGATCTCAGGGGCGGCACAGATACGCAGTATTTT,CASSDLRGGTDTQYF
NA,NA,TRBV15,TRBJ1-1,TGTGCCACCAGCGTTGATAAAGGCACTGAAGCTTTCTTT,CATSVDKGTEAFF
NA,NA,TRBV29-1,TRBJ1-5,TGCAGCGCTTCGGGGGGAGATGGGAATCAGCCCCAGCATTTT,CSASGGDGNQPQHF
NA,NA,TRBV9,TRBJ2-5,TGTGCCAGCAGCGTAGGTCCAGCGGCTCCGCAAGAGACCCAGTACTTC,CASSVGPAAPQETQYF
TRBD1,NA,TRBV6-1,TRBJ1-5,TGTGCCACAAGAGACAGGACAGGGGTGAGTCAGCCCCAGCATTTT,CATRDRTGVSQPQHF
NA,NA,TRBV2,TRBJ2-5,TGTGCCAGCAGTCAATCAATGGAGACCCAGTACTTC,CASSQSMETQYF
NA,NA,TRBV7-2,TRBJ2-1,TGTGCCAGCAGCTTAGCGGGGCAGGCGACACCTTACAATGAGCAGTTCTTC,CASSLAGQATPYNEQFF
NA,NA,TRBV27,TRBJ1-1,TGTGCCAGCAGTCCCGGACAGCGGATGAACACTGAAGCTTTCTTT,CASSPGQRMNTEAFF
NA,few,TRBV21-1,TRBJ1-2,TGTGCCAGCAGCAACGAAGGGAATGGCTACACCTTC,CASSNEGNGYTF
TRBD1,NA,TRBV19,TRBJ1-1,TGTGCCAGTAGTCTTCTGACAGGGGGCACTGAAGCTTTCTTT,CASSLLTGGTEAFF
NA,NA,TRBV7-2,TRBJ2-7,TGTGCCAGCAGCTTAGTGGGACTCCTTTACGAGCAGTACTTC,CASSLVGLLYEQYF
NA,few,TRBV7-2,TRBJ2-1,TGTGCCAGCAGCTTAGGTCGGAGGAGCTCCTACAATGAGCAGTTCTTC,CASSLGRRSSYNEQFF
NA,once,TRBV5-1,TRBJ1-1,TGCGCCAGCAGCTTCACCGGGGACACTGAAGCTTTCTTT,CASSFTGDTEAFF
NA,NA,TRBV5-1,TRBJ2-7,TGCGCCAGCAGCGCTGGACAGCCGGAGTTAACCTACGAGCAGTACTTC,CASSAGQPELTYEQYF
NA,NA,TRBV10-2,TRBJ2-3,TGCGCCAGCAGTGAGTCGGTGGGCGGATCCACAGATACGCAGTATTTT,CASSESVGGSTDTQYF